Listed below are T cell receptor beta chains from one sample, sequenced in a study of blood T cell repertoires in COVID-19. Repertoires were generated with immunoSEQ multiplex PCR, while TCRdb's copy carries only in-frame clones and drops some. This sample carries about 430,000 clones, 70% to 90% of them seen once, and the ten largest clones take 1.2% to 1.5%. The sample was PBMCs or T cells enriched from blood (not recorded which). The receptors shown here come from a woman between 18 and 29 years old who had been exposed to COVID-19. Both conserved end residues are part of each CDR3. The order of the fields is V gene, clone size, D gene, J gene, CDR3 protein, CDR3 DNA. A D gene is named only where the DNA matches it firmly. For some rows the clone size is stated as once, few or many, or as a class when expanded; others skip it.

TRBV21-1,.,.,TRBJ2-4,CASSKMNPPQGLAKNIQYF,TGTGCCAGCAGCAAAATGAACCCCCCACAGGGATTAGCCAAAAACATTCAGTACTTC
TRBV28,.,.,TRBJ1-1,CASMALGGENTEAFF,TGTGCCAGCATGGCTCTTGGAGGTGAGAACACTGAAGCTTTCTTT
TRBV6-6,once,.,TRBJ2-7,CASSRASSTSLRLYEQYF,TGTGCCAGCAGTCGTGCCTCCTCAACTAGCTTACGGCTATACGAGCAGTACTTC
TRBV7-3,.,.,TRBJ2-7,CASSLDYRYEQYF,TGTGCCAGCAGCTTAGACTATAGGTACGAGCAGTACTTC
TRBV4-1,.,.,TRBJ2-2,CASSQVQTGELFF,TGCGCCAGCAGCCAAGTTCAGACCGGGGAGCTGTTTTTT
TRBV5-1,.,TRBD1,TRBJ2-7,CASSHIGQGGEQYF,TGCGCCAGCAGCCATATCGGACAGGGTGGCGAGCAGTACTTC
TRBV5-1,.,.,TRBJ2-3,CASSLDRASDTQYF,TGCGCCAGCAGCTTGGACAGGGCCTCAGATACGCAGTATTTT
TRBV7-2,.,.,TRBJ1-4,CASSLAAGSNEKLFF,TGTGCCAGCAGCTTAGCGGCCGGGAGTAATGAAAAACTGTTTTTT
TRBV18,.,TRBD1,TRBJ1-5,CASSPGTGASQPQHF,TGTGCCAGCTCACCCGGGACAGGGGCCTCTCAGCCCCAGCATTTT
TRBV5-6,.,.,TRBJ1-1,CASSLLGASTEAFF,TGTGCCAGCAGCTTGTTGGGGGCGAGCACTGAAGCTTTCTTT
TRBV11-2,.,TRBD1,TRBJ2-5,CASSPGGLTQYF,TGTGCCAGCAGCCCAGGGGGATTGACCCAGTACTTC
TRBV5-1,.,.,TRBJ2-7,CASSLFGAVYEQYF,TGCGCCAGCAGCTTGTTTGGGGCCGTCTACGAGCAGTACTTC
TRBV7-2,.,.,TRBJ1-1,CASSYGTTLNTEAFF,TGTGCCAGCAGCTACGGGACAACCTTGAACACTGAAGCTTTCTTT
TRBV28,.,TRBD1,TRBJ1-2,CASGGQGWSYGYTF,TGTGCCAGCGGCGGACAGGGGTGGTCCTATGGCTACACCTTC
TRBV29-1,.,.,TRBJ2-7,CSVSAGSYEQYF,TGCAGCGTTAGTGCAGGCTCCTACGAGCAGTACTTC
TRBV19,.,.,TRBJ2-3,CASSIGATSTDTQYF,TGTGCCAGTAGTATAGGGGCGACCTCCACAGATACGCAGTATTTT
TRBV7-2,.,TRBD2,TRBJ2-5,CASSIMSGRAGETQYF,TGTGCCAGCAGCATAATGAGCGGGAGGGCGGGGGAGACCCAGTACTTC
TRBV28,.,.,TRBJ1-2,CASSLQQGYGYTF,TGTGCCAGCAGTTTGCAACAGGGCTATGGCTACACCTTC
TRBV7-6,.,.,TRBJ1-3,CASSVGGSGNTIYF,TGTGCCAGCAGCGTCGGGGGATCTGGAAACACCATATATTTT
TRBV10-3,.,.,TRBJ1-5,CAISEAADQPQHF,TGTGCCATCAGTGAAGCGGCGGATCAGCCCCAGCATTTT
TRBV5-1,once,.,TRBJ1-3,CASSQDINSGNTIYF,TGCGCCAGCAGCCAGGACATCAACTCTGGAAACACCATATATTTT
TRBV18,.,.,TRBJ2-5,CASSPGGSSYQETQYF,TGTGCCAGCTCACCCGGGGGTAGCTCGTACCAAGAGACCCAGTACTTC
TRBV2,.,TRBD2,TRBJ2-1,CASRIGLAETYNEQFF,TGTGCCAGCAGGATAGGACTAGCGGAAACCTACAATGAGCAGTTCTTC
TRBV28,.,TRBD2,TRBJ2-3,CASSTYWEGRRGDTQYF,TGTGCCAGCAGCACCTACTGGGAGGGGAGAAGGGGAGATACGCAGTATTTT
TRBV29-1,.,.,TRBJ2-2,CSAPGAGELFF,TGCAGCGCCCCGGGGGCCGGGGAGCTGTTTTTT
TRBV2,.,.,TRBJ1-5,CASSGQAGGQPQHF,TGTGCCAGCAGTGGCCAGGCCGGGGGTCAGCCCCAGCATTTT
TRBV10-1,.,.,TRBJ1-6,CASRINLRGLYNSPLHF,TGCGCCAGCAGGATCAATTTAAGGGGTCTCTATAATTCACCCCTCCACTTT
TRBV5-1,.,.,TRBJ2-7,CASSEYEQYF,TGCGCCAGCAGCGAGTACGAGCAGTACTTC
TRBV3-1/TRBV3-2,.,TRBD2,TRBJ2-7,CASSQDQAGGDEQYF,TGTGCCAGCAGCCAAGATCAGGCGGGAGGGGACGAGCAGTACTTC
TRBV27,once,.,TRBJ2-7,CASSSNRGRVYEQYF,TGTGCCAGCAGTTCGAACAGGGGGAGGGTCTACGAGCAGTACTTC
TRBV6-1,.,TRBD1,TRBJ1-2,CASSGKQGAIINYGYTF,TGTGCCAGCAGTGGAAAACAGGGGGCGATAATTAACTATGGCTACACCTTC
TRBV7-2,.,.,TRBJ2-7,CASSPLGGVIYEQYF,TGTGCCAGCAGCCCCTTGGGCGGGGTGATCTACGAGCAGTACTTC
TRBV19,.,TRBD1,TRBJ1-2,CASSIQGANYGYTF,TGTGCCAGTAGTATTCAGGGGGCGAACTATGGCTACACCTTC
TRBV2,once,.,TRBJ2-7,CASIARDTSYEQYF,TGTGCCAGCATCGCCCGGGACACATCCTACGAGCAGTACTTC
TRBV7-8,.,.,TRBJ1-1,CASSPQGLGTEAFF,TGTGCCAGCAGCCCCCAGGGGTTAGGCACTGAAGCTTTCTTT
TRBV28,.,TRBD1,TRBJ2-7,CASSLVPGQGPSYEQYF,TGTGCCAGCAGTTTAGTTCCAGGACAGGGACCCTCCTACGAGCAGTACTTC
TRBV13,.,.,TRBJ1-1,CASSLGPRNTEAFF,TGTGCCAGCAGCTTAGGCCCCAGGAACACTGAAGCTTTCTTT
TRBV7-2,.,TRBD2,TRBJ2-3,CASSTLAGIGTDTQYF,TGTGCCAGCAGCACTCTAGCGGGGATAGGGACAGATACGCAGTATTTT
TRBV3-1/TRBV3-2,.,TRBD1,TRBJ1-2,CASNPGSRVQGDGYTF,TGTGCCAGCAATCCAGGGTCGCGGGTTCAGGGGGATGGCTACACCTTC
TRBV6-5,.,TRBD1,TRBJ2-1,CAGRPGQGSDEQFF,TGTGCCGGCCGCCCAGGACAGGGGTCCGATGAGCAGTTCTTC
TRBV5-4,.,TRBD1,TRBJ1-2,CASSLLLGQGANGYTF,TGTGCCAGCAGCTTGCTTTTGGGACAGGGGGCCAATGGCTACACCTTC
TRBV2,.,.,TRBJ1-2,CASIGTREGGYTF,TGTGCCAGCATAGGGACCAGGGAGGGTGGCTACACCTTC
TRBV28,.,TRBD1,TRBJ1-6,CASSLTGANNSPLHF,TGTGCCAGCAGTTTGACAGGGGCTAATAATTCACCCCTCCACTTT
TRBV20-1,.,.,TRBJ2-7,CSASDNSYEQYF,TGCAGTGCTAGTGACAACTCCTACGAGCAGTACTTC
TRBV18,once,TRBD1,TRBJ2-3,CASSPQGQGSDTQYF,TGTGCCAGCTCACCACAAGGACAGGGTTCAGATACGCAGTATTTT
TRBV6-5,.,TRBD1,TRBJ1-3,CASSRGPSSGNTIYF,TGTGCCAGCAGTAGGGGGCCAAGCTCTGGAAACACCATATATTTT
TRBV12-3/TRBV12-4,.,.,TRBJ2-5,CASSKQVQQTQYF,TGTGCCAGCAGCAAACAGGTCCAGCAGACCCAGTACTTC